This T cell receptor (beta chain) was identified during a study of T cell responses to AZD1222 COVID-19 vaccine. Study summary: It was second doses at about 4 or about 12 weeks that were pooled.

With regard to this clone: Antigen: not known.

Assay: immunoSEQ multiplex PCR; the TCRdb copy retains only in-frame clones and omits some. This table has under 70,000 clones, over 75% appearing once. Study results and caveats: Repertoires were sampled only after the peak T cell response. Spike-specific TCRs gained breadth and depth after people received two AZD1222 doses.

The V gene's germline CDR1 is GTSNPN and CDR2 SVGIG (reference sequence). V trimming: 2 bases; J trimming: 0 bases; junction bases outside the gene matches: 11. The CDR3 spans 17 residues. The input for sequencing was peripheral blood, taken on day 0 of AZD1222 vaccination. J is TRBJ1-1 and V is TRBV30; the match to TRBD1 covers 8 bases. The receptor was derived from an adult in good health. The CDR3 protein is CAWSPPPTGAMNTEAFF. The CDR3 region has the DNA TGTGCCTGGAGTCCCCCGCCGACAGGGGCCATGAACACTGAAGCTTTCTTT. The full variable domain, in which reference TRBV30 and TRBJ1-1 provide the parts outside the CDR3, is SQTIHQWPATLVQPVGSPLSLECTVEGTSNPNLYWYRQAAGRGLQLLFYSVGIGQISSEVPQNLSASRPQDRQFILSSKKLLLSDSGFYLCAWSPPPTGAMNTEAFFGQGTRLTVV.